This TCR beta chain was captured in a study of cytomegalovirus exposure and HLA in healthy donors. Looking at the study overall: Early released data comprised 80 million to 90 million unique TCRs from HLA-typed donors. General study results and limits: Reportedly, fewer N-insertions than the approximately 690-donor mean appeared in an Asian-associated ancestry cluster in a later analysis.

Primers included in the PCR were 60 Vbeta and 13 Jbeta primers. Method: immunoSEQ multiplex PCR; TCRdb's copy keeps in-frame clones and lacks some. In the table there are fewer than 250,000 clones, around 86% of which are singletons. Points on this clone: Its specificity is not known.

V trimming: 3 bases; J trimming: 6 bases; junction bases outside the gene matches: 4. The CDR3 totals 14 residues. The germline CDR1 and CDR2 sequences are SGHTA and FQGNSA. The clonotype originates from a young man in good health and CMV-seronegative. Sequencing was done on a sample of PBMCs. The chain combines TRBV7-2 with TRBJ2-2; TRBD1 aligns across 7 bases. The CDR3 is CASSLRQGAGELFF. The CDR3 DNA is TGTGCCAGCAGCTTGAGGCAGGGGGCCGGGGAGCTGTTTTTT.